Detailed here is one TCR beta chain. Its antigen specificity is not known. No base-level quality is on record; no much larger clone is a single base apart. The V end loses 8 bases and the J end loses 6 bases, and a stretch of 7 bases separates them. CDR1 is given as SGHVS and CDR2 as FQNEAQ, both from the germline V gene. The CDR3 holds 11 amino acids from the cysteine to the phenylalanine. Only CDR3 DNA is held: 33 bases, read in frame from base 1. Patients with a history of autoimmune disease or receiving systemic immunosuppression were excluded from the trial. Peripheral blood for TCR sequencing was collected from all dose cohorts at baseline, on cycle 4 day 1, and on cycle 7 day 1. Samples came from an open-label, multicenter, first-in-human phase I dose-escalation trial of ivuxolimab. The trial enrolled adults with locally advanced or metastatic head and neck squamous cell, hepatocellular, melanoma or renal cell carcinoma. Before TCR sequencing, CD4+ T cells and CD8+ T cells from peripheral blood were sorted into separate populations.

The data were obtained in a study of OX40 agonist ivuxolimab in advanced cancers. General notes on the study: Ivuxolimab was an agonistic, fully human IgG2 monoclonal antibody directed against OX40 (CD134), a costimulatory receptor. Intravenous ivuxolimab was administered to patients every 2 weeks at six dose levels: 0.01, 0.1, 0.3, 1.5, 3 and 10 mg/kg. Of the roughly 54 dose-escalation patients, hepatocellular carcinoma was present in approximately 20, melanoma in roughly 15, renal cell carcinoma in 9 and head and neck cancer in 9. The dose-escalation cohort was about 83% male with a mean age of around 62 years, ranging from about 20 to 85. Patients were allowed to have had prior anti-PD-1, anti-PD-L1 or anti-CTLA-4 therapy, and roughly 40% of the dose-escalation patients had been treated with checkpoint inhibitors. Partial responses were achieved by three dose-escalation patients, of whom one had hepatocellular carcinoma and two had cutaneous melanoma. Peripheral TCRbeta sequencing was intended to test whether TCR sequence diversity was altered and clonal T-cell expansion was caused by ivuxolimab. The paper describes the monotherapy dose-escalation part (N of about 52 patients) of the phase I trial of ivuxolimab. Results and caveats for the whole study, not just this receptor: At doses of 0.1 to 3.0 mg/kg, clonal expansion of both CD4+ and CD8+ T cells in blood was seen between baseline and week 6. After ivuxolimab, expanded clones were on average more numerous among CD8+ T cells than among CD4+ T cells. In partial responders in the 0.1-3.0 mg/kg groups, normalized peripheral clonal expansion was found to be among the lowest, especially among CD8+ T cells. Low levels of normalized T-cell clonal expansion were also seen in some patients who did not respond. The antigen specificity of the peripheral T cells that underwent clonal expansion was not determined.

Genomic DNA was isolated from the sorted cells so that the TCRbeta CDR3 region could be sequenced. The immunoSEQ Assay was used for sequencing of TCRbeta CDR3 regions. This is the immuneACCESS table as TCRdb keeps it, with only in-frame sequences that have V and J called. A part of the clones is gone; compared with another copy, unresolved V genes explain less than half, and the rest is unexplained. This sample gives approximately 23,000 clones in total; approximately 80% of them show up just once. The ten biggest clones cover roughly 36% of the sample. This chain joins TRBV7-8 to TRBJ2-2, with no confident D gene call. Sequenced material: CD4+ or CD8+ T cells sorted from blood, taken in a trial of the OX40 agonist ivuxolimab. The TCR comes from an adult with an advanced solid tumor such as melanoma, head and neck, liver or kidney cancer. The DNA is as follows: TGTGCCAGCCCCAAGGCCGGGGAGCTGTTTTTT. Its coded protein is CASPKAGELFF.